Following are 5 T cell receptor beta chains from one sample sequenced in a study of vaccination and CD4 T cells after COVID-19. Treatment in this sample: 10-day PBMC culture with coronavirus spike peptide pools or control peptides (ViraFEST assay). Cultured CD4+ T-cell DNA underwent Oncomine TCR Beta short-read sequencing. Each CDR3 protein gets one entry after TCRdb re-called the PCR reads with MiXCR. Among 9,000 to 15,000 distinct CDR3 sequences listed, roughly 46% were seen once. These receptors have no identified antigens. Input material: CD4+ T cells from blood, cultured in vitro. All receptors come from a human donor who had recovered from COVID-19.

The V and J genes are TRBV12-3 or TRBV12-4 and TRBJ2-3, with 9 positions matching TRBD1. The CDR3 runs to 15 residues. J was trimmed by 5 bases and V by 6 bases; bases with no gene match: 9. This CDR3 is CASRPNRGREDTQYF. CDR3 nucleotides: TGTGCCAGCAGGCCGAACAGGGGGCGAGAAGATACGCAGTATTTT.

The chain is built from TRBV19 and TRBJ2-7; 7 bases are shared with TRBD2. This CDR3 contains 15 residues. Unmatched junction bases numbered 11, after V lost 6 bases and J lost 3 bases. Germline V gene data show CDR1 as LNHDA and CDR2 as SQIVND (reference sequence). CDR3 region: CASRARGGLNYEQYF. For the CDR3, the DNA is TGTGCCAGTAGGGCGCGCGGGGGATTAAACTACGAGCAGTACTTC.

This chain joins TRBV6-1 and TRBJ1-2; D is unresolved. Trimming stripped 1 base from V and 2 bases from J, with 5 bases between. This CDR3 is built from 13 residues. Germline V gene data show CDR1 as MNHNS and CDR2 as SASEGT. This CDR3 reads CASSEVRNYGYTF. CDR3 in DNA: TGTGCCAGCAGTGAAGTCAGAAACTATGGCTACACCTTC.

The chain links TRBV7-6 to TRBJ1-2; D is uncertain. CDR3 size: 15 residues. Per the germline V gene, CDR1 is SGHVS and CDR2 is FNYEAQ. The germline V and J ends were trimmed by 1 base and 3 bases, with 12 bases remaining between them. The CDR3 sequence: CASSLGAGRYYGYTF. The CDR3 DNA reads TGTGCCAGCAGCTTAGGTGCAGGAAGATACTATGGCTACACCTTC.

Sample share makes this clonotype medium-sized. J is TRBJ1-1 and V is TRBV7-3; D remains unclear. Deletions cut 5 bases from V and 6 bases from J, with 10 bases between. The CDR3 sequence is 12 residues long. Per the germline V gene, CDR1 is SGHTA and CDR2 is FQGTGA. The CDR3 reads CASSPQVSEAFF. The CDR3 bases are TGTGCCAGCAGCCCCCAGGTGTCTGAAGCTTTCTTT. Looking up the rest from reference TRBV7-3 and TRBJ1-1 gives the full variable domain: GAGVSQTPSNKVTEKGKYVELRCDPISGHTALYWYRQSLGQGPEFLIYFQGTGAADDSGLPNDRFFAVRPEGSVSTLKIQRTERGDSAVYLCASSPQVSEAFFGQGTRLTVV.